This TCR beta chain appears in the sequencing data of a study of cytomegalovirus exposure and HLA in healthy donors. Broader study findings: As a later analysis showed, a missense DCLRE1C variant was linked to trimming of TCR beta V- and J-genes. Further analysis, carried out later, found HLA-associated TCR beta chains more clonally expanded than equally common other chains. The majority of CMV-associated TCR beta chains were reported as apparently HLA-restricted in a later analysis. The presence/absence work took it that sequencing depth was about the same across donors.

The PCR was carried out with 60 Vbeta primers and 13 Jbeta primers. Libraries were prepared by immunoSEQ multiplex PCR; TCRdb keeps only in-frame clonotypes and omits some of them. The sample contains about 130,000 clones, around two thirds of which appear only once. Of note for this clone: Its antigen remains unidentified.

This CDR3 contains 16 residues. Between the trimmed V and J ends, which lost 7 bases and 4 bases, there was a span of 22 bases. The V gene's germline CDR1 is SNHLY and CDR2 FYNNEI. The origin of this receptor is a woman aged 40 to 50 in good health and CMV-seronegative. Sequencing input: PBMCs. V and J are TRBV2 and TRBJ1-2; no reliable D call. CDR3 amino acids: CASNTFRAIGGYGYTF. The CDR3 DNA sequence: TGTGCCAGCAATACTTTCCGGGCCATAGGAGGCTATGGCTACACCTTC.